These 6 T cell receptor beta chains share one sample of origin, sequenced in a study of control samples from healthy donors and cancer patients. TCRdb keeps only in-frame clones here, not all; method: immunoSEQ multiplex PCR. The sample holds some 37,000 clones; about 94% are singletons and the top ten take less than 4.5%. Sequenced sample: blood. The receptors stem from a woman in her forties or fifties in good health.

This clone was counted a single time. J is TRBJ1-1 and V is TRBV10-3; weak D call: TRBD1 (6 bases). This CDR3 is 13 amino acids long. Germline values: CDR1 ENHRY, CDR2 SYGVKD. V was cut by 4 bases and J by 0 bases, with 6 bases left in between. The CDR3 here is CAISGTVNTEAFF. CDR3 DNA: TGTGCCATCAGTGGGACAGTGAACACTGAAGCTTTCTTT.

The chain joins TRBV18 to TRBJ1-1, with D possibly matching TRBD1 (6 bases). Trimming pared 11 bases from V and 2 bases from J, leaving 15 bases between. Germline V gives CDR1 KGHSH, CDR2 LQKENI. The CDR3 consists of 13 residues. The CDR3 loop reads CAWRQGLNTEAFF. In DNA form, the CDR3 reads TGTGCCTGGCGGCAGGGGCTTAACACTGAAGCTTTCTTT.

The chain recombines TRBV5-1 with TRBJ1-3; 8 bases are shared with TRBD1. Looked up from germline, CDR1 is SGHRS and CDR2 is YFSETQ. J lost 4 bases, V lost 0 bases, and 3 bases had no gene match. There are 15 residues in the CDR3. In nucleotides, the CDR3 is TGCGCCAGCAGCTTGGTTTCAGGGGGCGGAAACACCATATATTTT. Its protein product is CASSLVSGGGNTIYF.

This rearrangement joins TRBV6-1 to TRBJ1-1, with D unclear. Germline V gene sequence: CDR1 MNHNS, CDR2 SASEGT. V lost 5 bases and J lost 1, with 8 bases in between. CDR3 length: 13 residues. CDR3 nucleotide sequence: TGTGCCAGCAGTACAAGACAGAACACTGAAGCTTTCTTT. Translation gives CASSTRQNTEAFF.

The rearrangement uses TRBV7-9 and TRBJ1-6, with no clear D. Germline loops: CDR1 SEHNR, CDR2 FQNEAQ (reference sequence). The CDR3 has 17 residues. The V gene lost 3 bases and the J gene lost 7 bases, with 19 bases spanning the gap. The CDR3, as DNA: TGTGCCAGCAGCTTTTTGGGCGGTGCAGTGGGAAATTCACCCCTCCACTTT. This gives the protein CASSFLGGAVGNSPLHF.

This clone has just a few counts. The chain combines TRBV7-2 with TRBJ2-1, with TRBD1 matching 8 bases. Germline V lookup: CDR1 SGHTA, CDR2 FQGNSA. This CDR3 contains 16 residues. Germline trimming cut 4 bases from V and 7 bases from J; bases unmatched to any gene: 12. For the CDR3, the DNA is TGTGCCAGCAGCTCCACCCGGCAGGGGGCGCTTAATGAGCAGTTCTTC. It yields the protein CASSSTRQGALNEQFF.